This T cell receptor beta chain originates from a study of blood T cell repertoires in COVID-19. This clone was recorded a few times. Germline V gene data show CDR1 as SGHTA and CDR2 as FQGNSA. This CDR3 contains 13 residues. The V and J ends lost 4 bases and 4 bases respectively, with 10 bases between them. Assay: immunoSEQ multiplex PCR; the TCRdb copy retains only in-frame clones and omits some. Of some 230,000 clones in the sample, around 83% were seen once. This TCR came from a man aged 35 to 55 with acute or convalescent COVID-19. V is TRBV7-2 and J is TRBJ1-1; D ambiguous. The sequenced material came from peripheral blood. This CDR3 is CASSYTVGTEAFF. The CDR3 nucleotides read TGTGCCAGCAGCTACACAGTGGGCACTGAAGCTTTCTTT.